Listed below are T cell receptor beta chains from one sample, sequenced in a study of cytomegalovirus exposure and HLA in healthy donors. Repertoires were generated with immunoSEQ multiplex PCR, while TCRdb's copy carries only in-frame clones and drops some. This repertoire includes 70,000 or so clones. The sequenced sample was PBMCs. The source is a man aged 35 to 55 in good health and CMV-seronegative. Each CDR3 is given with its conserved first and last residue. The D gene is left open where the match is weak.

V gene	J gene	D gene	CDR3 protein	CDR3 DNA
TRBV11-2	TRBJ2-3	TRBD2	CASRTSGATDTQYF	TGTGCCAGCAGGACTAGCGGAGCCACAGATACGCAGTATTTT
TRBV19	TRBJ2-4	NA	CASSPDGQGNIQYF	TGTGCCAGTAGTCCGGACGGTCAGGGAAACATTCAGTACTTC
TRBV28	TRBJ1-2	TRBD1	CASSLGQGRGYTF	TGTGCCAGCAGTCTAGGACAGGGGCGAGGCTACACCTTC
TRBV10-2	TRBJ1-1	NA	CASAAQPNTEAFF	TGCGCCAGCGCGGCTCAGCCGAACACTGAAGCTTTCTTT
TRBV28	TRBJ2-7	NA	CATRRDSPPYEQYF	TGTGCCACCCGCCGGGACTCCCCACCATACGAGCAGTACTTC
TRBV19	TRBJ1-4	TRBD1	CASSSGQGINEKLFF	TGTGCCAGTAGTTCGGGACAGGGCATTAATGAAAAACTGTTTTTT
TRBV7-9	TRBJ2-3	NA	CASEAYQASDTQYF	TGTGCCAGCGAAGCCTACCAGGCTTCGGATACGCAGTATTTT
TRBV4-2	TRBJ2-7	NA	CASSQEGLVPSYEQYF	TGTGCCAGCAGCCAAGAAGGTCTAGTCCCCTCCTACGAGCAGTACTTC
TRBV5-1	TRBJ2-7	NA	CASSPGTYEQYF	TGCGCCAGCAGCCCGGGGACCTACGAGCAGTACTTC
TRBV19	TRBJ1-2	TRBD1	CACSRQGIYYGYTF	TGTGCCTGTAGTAGACAGGGGATATACTATGGCTACACCTTC
TRBV4-3	TRBJ2-3	TRBD2	CASSHQRERTDTQYF	TGCGCCAGCAGCCACCAGCGGGAGAGGACAGATACGCAGTATTTT
TRBV7-8	TRBJ2-7	TRBD2	CASSLVTSGAYEQYF	TGTGCCAGCAGCTTAGTGACTAGCGGTGCCTACGAGCAGTACTTC
TRBV7-8	TRBJ1-2	NA	CASSLLGNYGYTF	TGTGCCAGCAGCTTATTGGGCAACTATGGCTACACCTTC
TRBV9	TRBJ2-2	NA	CASSVVPGGGGGNTGELFF	TGTGCCAGCAGCGTAGTCCCAGGGGGCGGCGGGGGAAACACCGGGGAGCTGTTTTTT
TRBV11-2	TRBJ1-1	NA	CASSLLEGTEAFF	TGTGCCAGCAGCTTACTTGAGGGAACTGAAGCTTTCTTT
TRBV4-1	TRBJ2-3	NA	CASSQERAPAEYTDTQYF	TGCGCCAGCAGCCAAGAGAGGGCGCCGGCGGAGTACACAGATACGCAGTATTTT
TRBV30	TRBJ1-6	NA	CAWGFGGYNSPLHF	TGTGCCTGGGGGTTCGGAGGGTACAATTCACCCCTCCACTTT
TRBV7-9	TRBJ1-5	NA	CASSLDLSWGGLSNQPQHF	TGTGCCAGCAGCTTAGACCTCTCCTGGGGGGGGCTGTCAAATCAGCCCCAGCATTTT
TRBV5-5	TRBJ1-5	TRBD1	CASSTTGGGGQPQHF	TGTGCCAGCAGCACGACAGGGGGCGGCGGCCAGCCCCAGCATTTT
TRBV6-5	TRBJ1-1	TRBD1	CASTPGQVMNTEAFF	TGTGCCAGCACCCCGGGACAGGTGATGAACACTGAAGCTTTCTTT
TRBV18	TRBJ1-2	NA	CASSPGIQTGGGYTF	TGTGCCAGCTCACCAGGGATCCAAACGGGGGGTGGCTACACCTTC
TRBV19	TRBJ2-1	TRBD2	CASSQSTSGYAPSYNEQFF	TGTGCCAGTAGCCAATCTACTAGCGGGTATGCCCCCTCCTACAATGAGCAGTTCTTC
TRBV7-8	TRBJ2-3	NA	CASSRPLGRGARTDTQYF	TGTGCCAGCAGCCGACCCTTGGGTCGGGGAGCCCGCACAGATACGCAGTATTTT
TRBV27	TRBJ1-5	NA	CASSSRKGGVGNQPQHF	TGTGCCAGCTCCTCCCGAAAAGGGGGAGTAGGCAATCAGCCCCAGCATTTT
TRBV7-9	TRBJ2-2	NA	CATRRRILSDTGELFF	TGTGCCACCCGGAGGCGGATCCTTTCGGACACCGGGGAGCTGTTTTTT
TRBV7-8	TRBJ2-5	NA	CAISPVAGSFETQYF	TGTGCCATCTCGCCCGTGGCGGGTTCATTTGAGACCCAGTACTTC
TRBV10-1	TRBJ1-1	NA	CASSDGGRTEAFF	TGCGCCAGCAGTGACGGCGGTCGGACTGAAGCTTTCTTT
TRBV30	TRBJ1-3	TRBD1	CAWSVKGGLGNTIYF	TGTGCCTGGAGTGTAAAAGGGGGCCTTGGAAACACCATATATTTT
TRBV7-8	TRBJ2-7	TRBD2	CASSPRVRGGYEQYF	TGTGCCAGCAGCCCCAGGGTGCGGGGGGGGTACGAGCAGTACTTC
TRBV6-1	TRBJ1-1	TRBD1	CASRMTGMNTEAFF	TGTGCCAGCAGGATGACAGGGATGAACACTGAAGCTTTCTTT
TRBV28	TRBJ2-6	NA	CASRQQGSGANVLTF	TGTGCCAGCAGGCAACAGGGTTCCGGGGCCAACGTCCTGACTTTC
TRBV11-3	TRBJ2-1	NA	CASSWLGQGEQFF	TGTGCCAGCAGCTGGCTAGGTCAGGGTGAGCAGTTCTTC
TRBV5-4	TRBJ2-7	TRBD2	CASSLAQRGSYEQYF	TGTGCCAGCAGCTTGGCCCAGCGGGGATCCTACGAGCAGTACTTC
TRBV2	TRBJ1-2	TRBD1	CASSDRSDRGGYTF	TGTGCCAGCAGTGACCGCTCTGACAGGGGGGGCTACACCTTC
TRBV28	TRBJ1-1	TRBD1	CASSSPGQGALKEAFF	TGTGCCAGCAGTTCCCCTGGACAGGGGGCGCTTAAAGAAGCTTTCTTT
TRBV6-5	TRBJ2-1	TRBD1	CASSPGTGGPHEQFF	TGTGCCAGCAGCCCGGGGACAGGGGGCCCCCATGAGCAGTTCTTC
TRBV5-6	TRBJ1-5	NA	CASSRTDNQPQHF	TGTGCCAGCAGCCGGACAGACAATCAGCCCCAGCATTTT
TRBV7-9	TRBJ1-1	TRBD1	CASSITGANTEAFF	TGTGCCAGCAGCATAACAGGGGCGAACACTGAAGCTTTCTTT
TRBV28	TRBJ2-7	NA	CASRTPALGQYF	TGTGCCAGCAGGACCCCAGCGTTAGGGCAGTACTTC
TRBV5-5	TRBJ2-1	TRBD2	CASSLVSGRGNEQFF	TGTGCCAGCAGCTTGGTTAGCGGGAGAGGAAATGAGCAGTTCTTC
TRBV6-1	TRBJ1-2	NA	CASSEGRRSNYGYTF	TGTGCCAGCAGTGAGGGCAGGCGCTCTAACTATGGCTACACCTTC
TRBV4-3	TRBJ1-3	NA	CASSQWLRGQRLISGNTIYF	TGCGCCAGCAGCCAATGGCTTAGAGGCCAGCGCCTAATCTCTGGAAACACCATATATTTT
TRBV7-7	TRBJ2-5	TRBD1	CASSPGTGGYQETQYF	TGTGCCAGCAGCCCCGGAACAGGGGGTTACCAAGAGACCCAGTACTTC
TRBV2	TRBJ1-5	NA	CASRGDSNQPQHF	TGTGCCAGCCGCGGAGATAGCAATCAGCCCCAGCATTTT
TRBV7-9	TRBJ1-2	NA	CASTNLLIRGSDYGYTF	TGTGCCAGCACGAACCTCCTCATTAGAGGGTCTGACTATGGCTACACCTTC
TRBV7-2	TRBJ2-3	NA	CASSSQRITDTQYF	TGTGCCAGCAGCTCCCAGCGGATCACAGATACGCAGTATTTT
TRBV21-1	TRBJ1-3	NA	CASSRREIWFGNTIYF	TGTGCCAGCAGCAGACGGGAAATTTGGTTTGGAAACACCATATATTTT
TRBV30	TRBJ2-7	NA	CAWTGNSEQYF	TGTGCCTGGACAGGGAATAGCGAGCAGTACTTC
TRBV9	TRBJ2-5	NA	CASSEEVSPQETQYF	TGTGCCAGCAGCGAAGAGGTCAGTCCCCAAGAGACCCAGTACTTC